Listed below are T cell receptor beta chains from one sample, sequenced in a study of blood T cell repertoires in COVID-19. Generated by immunoSEQ multiplex PCR, the TCRdb table keeps only in-frame clones and is missing some. The sample has about 310,000 clones, roughly 85% seen once. The sample comprised PBMCs or T cells enriched from blood (not recorded which). These receptors came from a man aged 25-40 years who had recovered from COVID-19. The CDR3 runs from the conserved cysteine through the conserved F or W. The D gene is left open where the match is weak. Not every row has a clone size; where given, it reads once, few, many or a size class.

DNA,CDR3,J,size,D,length,V
TGCGCCAGCAGCTTCCGTCAGTCGAACACCGGGGAGCTGTTTTTT,CASSFRQSNTGELFF,TRBJ2-2,-,-,15,TRBV5-1
TGTGCCTGGAGTATCTATTACGAGCAGTACTTC,CAWSIYYEQYF,TRBJ2-7,-,-,11,TRBV30
TGTGCCAGCAGCGTGGGACAGGGGGCTTTTGAAAAACTGTTTTTT,CASSVGQGAFEKLFF,TRBJ1-4,-,TRBD1,15,TRBV5-6
TGTGCCAGCAGCCAAGAAGGGACAGGGAACACTGAAGCTTTCTTT,CASSQEGTGNTEAFF,TRBJ1-1,-,TRBD1,15,TRBV4-2
TGTGCCAGCAGCGCGGGACGGCACTACCCCACAACTAATGAAAAACTGTTTTTT,CASSAGRHYPTTNEKLFF,TRBJ1-4,few,-,18,TRBV7-8
TGTGCCTGGCGGGACAGGGGGCCGAATGGCTACACCTTC,CAWRDRGPNGYTF,TRBJ1-2,-,TRBD1,13,TRBV30
TGTGCCAGCAGCCAAGATTACAGGGGGCATCAGCCCCAGCATTTT,CASSQDYRGHQPQHF,TRBJ1-5,once,TRBD1,15,TRBV3-1/TRBV3-2
TGTGCCATCAGTGAGGGTGGGGTCATACCGGGGACAACTAATGAAAAACTGTTTTTT,CAISEGGVIPGTTNEKLFF,TRBJ1-4,-,-,19,TRBV10-3
TGTGCCAGCAGCCCCAAGGGACAGGGGGTTCCCTACAATGAGCAGTTCTTC,CASSPKGQGVPYNEQFF,TRBJ2-1,-,TRBD1,17,TRBV4-2
TGTGCCAGCAGTGATCGTCGGGACAGCAACTATGGCTACACCTTC,CASSDRRDSNYGYTF,TRBJ1-2,-,TRBD1,15,TRBV6-1
TGTGCCATCAGTGAGTCCGGGGACAGAACCTACGAGCAGTACTTC,CAISESGDRTYEQYF,TRBJ2-7,-,TRBD1,15,TRBV10-3
TGTGCCAGCAGCTTGGACACAGTCTATGGCTACACCTTC,CASSLDTVYGYTF,TRBJ1-2,-,-,13,TRBV7-9
TGCAGCGTAGCGACAGGGGTTAACACTGAAGCTTTCTTT,CSVATGVNTEAFF,TRBJ1-1,-,TRBD1,13,TRBV29-1
TGCGCCAGCAGGCTGACAGGACAGGTCAAAAACATTCAGTACTTC,CASRLTGQVKNIQYF,TRBJ2-4,-,TRBD1,15,TRBV23-1
TGCAGCGTGGGAGTAGGCGGGGAGCTGTTTTTT,CSVGVGGELFF,TRBJ2-2,-,-,11,TRBV29-1
TGTGCCTGGAGTGATGGGACAGGGGAAAGCACAGATACGCAGTATTTT,CAWSDGTGESTDTQYF,TRBJ2-3,-,TRBD1,16,TRBV30
TGTGCCAGCAGTGAATCGGTAGCGGGGGTGGGTGAGCAGTTCTTC,CASSESVAGVGEQFF,TRBJ2-1,-,TRBD2,15,TRBV6-1
TGTGCCAGCAGCGCCCAGACAGGGGTAGGCTACACCTTC,CASSAQTGVGYTF,TRBJ1-2,-,TRBD1,13,TRBV7-9
TGTGCCTGGAGTCCCTTAGGACAGCGTGGGAGAAAACTGTTTTTT,CAWSPLGQRGRKLFF,TRBJ1-4,-,-,15,TRBV30
TGTGCCTGGAGTGTTCAGGGGCTAAAAAACACCATATATTTT,CAWSVQGLKNTIYF,TRBJ1-3,once,-,14,TRBV30
TGTGCCAGCAGCTTGGGCAGGGGTTACACTGAAGCTTTCTTT,CASSLGRGYTEAFF,TRBJ1-1,-,-,14,TRBV7-8
TGTGCCAGCAGCGCCACGACACTAGATACGCAGTATTTT,CASSATTLDTQYF,TRBJ2-3,-,-,13,TRBV9
TGTGCCAGCAGTCCCGGGACAGGCCTTAATCAGCCCCAGCATTTT,CASSPGTGLNQPQHF,TRBJ1-5,-,TRBD1,15,TRBV27
TGTGCCTCCAGGGGGCTAGGAGGCTACGAGCAGTACTTC,CASRGLGGYEQYF,TRBJ2-7,-,TRBD1,13,TRBV30
TGTGCCAGCAGGCACAGGGCTGAAGCTTTCTTT,CASRHRAEAFF,TRBJ1-1,once,-,11,TRBV12-3/TRBV12-4
TGTGCCAGCAGCCGATTCGGGAGCGGGGGGAATGAGCAGTTCTTC,CASSRFGSGGNEQFF,TRBJ2-1,-,TRBD2,15,TRBV3-1/TRBV3-2
TGTGCCATCAGTTATGATACAGGGGGTAATTCACCCCTCCACTTT,CAISYDTGGNSPLHF,TRBJ1-6,few,TRBD1,15,TRBV10-3
TGTGCCACCAGTGGGGGGACACGGGTCGTATGGGTCACTGAAGCTTTCTTT,CATSGGTRVVWVTEAFF,TRBJ1-1,once,-,17,TRBV24-1
TGTGCCAGCAGCCAAGACAGAGGGACAGGTGGCTACACCTTC,CASSQDRGTGGYTF,TRBJ1-2,-,TRBD1,14,TRBV3-1/TRBV3-2
TGCAGCGTCTCCGGGACAGGGATTGACTATGGCTACACCTTC,CSVSGTGIDYGYTF,TRBJ1-2,-,TRBD1,14,TRBV29-1
TGCGCCAGCAGCGGGACAGGGATCTCCTACGAGCAGTACTTC,CASSGTGISYEQYF,TRBJ2-7,-,TRBD1,14,TRBV5-1
TGTGCCAGCAGTGAAGGGACAGGGCGTATCTATGGCTACACCTTC,CASSEGTGRIYGYTF,TRBJ1-2,-,TRBD1,15,TRBV27
TGTGCCACCAGTGACGCACCGGGACAGGGGACTCCATCACGCCTAAGTACCTATGGCTACACCTTC,CATSDAPGQGTPSRLSTYGYTF,TRBJ1-2,-,TRBD1,22,TRBV24-1
TGTGCTAGCAGCTTAGTCTCGGGTGGTGAGACCCAGTACTTC,CASSLVSGGETQYF,TRBJ2-5,once,-,14,TRBV7-7
TGTGCCTGGAGTGTAAGAGAGCTTGTGAATAATTCACCCCTCCACTTT,CAWSVRELVNNSPLHF,TRBJ1-6,-,-,16,TRBV30
TGTGCCAGTAGTACCTACAGGGGGCGAGGTACTGAAGCTTTCTTT,CASSTYRGRGTEAFF,TRBJ1-1,-,TRBD1,15,TRBV19
TGTGCCAGCAGTGAGACCTTCGGGGGGGACACCGGGGAGCTGTTTTTT,CASSETFGGDTGELFF,TRBJ2-2,-,TRBD2,16,TRBV9
TGTGCCACCAGCGATGAACGTACGAGGGAAAACCCTGAAGCTTTCTTT,CATSDERTRENPEAFF,TRBJ1-1,-,-,16,TRBV15
TGTGCCACCAGCAGAGATCAAAGGACAGGTTGGAATTCACCCCTCCACTTT,CATSRDQRTGWNSPLHF,TRBJ1-6,-,TRBD1,17,TRBV15
TGTGCCAGCAGACCGACAGGGACTTATGGCTACACCTTC,CASRPTGTYGYTF,TRBJ1-2,once,TRBD1,13,TRBV12-3/TRBV12-4
TGTGCCAGCAGTTTTTCCGGGACAGGGCGGTTCTTC,CASSFSGTGRFF,TRBJ2-1,once,TRBD1,12,TRBV12-3/TRBV12-4
TGCGCCAGCAGCTCCCAGACAGGGACCTCTGGGGCCAACGTCCTGACTTTC,CASSSQTGTSGANVLTF,TRBJ2-6,-,TRBD1,17,TRBV5-1
TGTGCCAGCAGTCTGTCGGGACAGGGGAATGAAAAACTGTTTTTT,CASSLSGQGNEKLFF,TRBJ1-4,-,TRBD1,15,TRBV27
TGTGCCAGCAGTGAAGGCAGTTTATATGGCTACACCTTC,CASSEGSLYGYTF,TRBJ1-2,-,-,13,TRBV6-1
TGTGCCAGCAGCTTGGTCAGGGAATACAATGAGCAGTTCTTC,CASSLVREYNEQFF,TRBJ2-1,-,-,14,TRBV13
TGTGCCAGCAGCTTCTACAGGGGGAATCGGGAGACCCAGTACTTC,CASSFYRGNRETQYF,TRBJ2-5,-,TRBD1,15,TRBV7-2